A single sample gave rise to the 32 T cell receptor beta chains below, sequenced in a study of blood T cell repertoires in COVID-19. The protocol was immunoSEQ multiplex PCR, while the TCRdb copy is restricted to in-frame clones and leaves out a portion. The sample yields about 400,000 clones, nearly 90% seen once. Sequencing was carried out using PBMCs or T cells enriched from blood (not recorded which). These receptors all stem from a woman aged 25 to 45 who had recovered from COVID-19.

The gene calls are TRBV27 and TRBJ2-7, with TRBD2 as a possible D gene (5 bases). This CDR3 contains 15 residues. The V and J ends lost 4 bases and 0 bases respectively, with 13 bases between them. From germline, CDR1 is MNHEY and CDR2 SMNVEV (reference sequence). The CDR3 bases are TGTGCCAGCAGTTCGGTCGGGGTCCGCTCCTACGAGCAGTACTTC. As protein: CASSSVGVRSYEQYF.

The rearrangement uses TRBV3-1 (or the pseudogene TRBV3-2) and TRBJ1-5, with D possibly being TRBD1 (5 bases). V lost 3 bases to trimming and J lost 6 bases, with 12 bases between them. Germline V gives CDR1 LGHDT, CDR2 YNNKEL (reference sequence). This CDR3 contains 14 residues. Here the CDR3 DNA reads TGTGCCAGCAGCCACGGGGGGTCGGGTCAGCCCCAGCATTTT. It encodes CASSHGGSGQPQHF.

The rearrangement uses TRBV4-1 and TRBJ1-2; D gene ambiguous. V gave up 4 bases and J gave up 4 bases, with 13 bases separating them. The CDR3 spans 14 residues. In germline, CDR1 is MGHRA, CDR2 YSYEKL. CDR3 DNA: TGCGCCAGCAGCCCGGGCCGGGGAAGCTATGGCTACACCTTC. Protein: CASSPGRGSYGYTF.

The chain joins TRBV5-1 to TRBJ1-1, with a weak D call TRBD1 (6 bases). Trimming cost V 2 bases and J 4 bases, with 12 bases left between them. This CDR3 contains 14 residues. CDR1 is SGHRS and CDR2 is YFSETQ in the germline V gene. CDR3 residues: CASSLQGLGTEAFF. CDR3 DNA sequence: TGCGCCAGCAGCTTACAGGGCTTGGGCACTGAAGCTTTCTTT.

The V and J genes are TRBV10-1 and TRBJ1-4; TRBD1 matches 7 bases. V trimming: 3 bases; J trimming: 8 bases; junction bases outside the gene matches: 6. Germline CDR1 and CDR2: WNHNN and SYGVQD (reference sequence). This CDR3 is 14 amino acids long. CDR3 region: CASSDAGTEEKLFF. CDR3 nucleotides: TGCGCCAGCAGTGATGCCGGGACAGAGGAAAAACTGTTTTTT.

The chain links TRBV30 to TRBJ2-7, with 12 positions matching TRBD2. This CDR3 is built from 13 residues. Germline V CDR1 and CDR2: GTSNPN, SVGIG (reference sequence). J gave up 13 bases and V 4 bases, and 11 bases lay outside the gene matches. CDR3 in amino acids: CAWTGLAGGPVYF. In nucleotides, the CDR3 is TGTGCCTGGACGGGGCTAGCGGGAGGGCCTGTATACTTC.

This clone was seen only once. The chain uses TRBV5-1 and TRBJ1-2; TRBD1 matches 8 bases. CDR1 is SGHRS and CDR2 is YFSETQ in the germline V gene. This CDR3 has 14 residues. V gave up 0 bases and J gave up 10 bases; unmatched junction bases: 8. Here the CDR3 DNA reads TGCGCCAGCAGCTTGGCCTTGGGACAGGTCGACTACACCTTC. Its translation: CASSLALGQVDYTF.

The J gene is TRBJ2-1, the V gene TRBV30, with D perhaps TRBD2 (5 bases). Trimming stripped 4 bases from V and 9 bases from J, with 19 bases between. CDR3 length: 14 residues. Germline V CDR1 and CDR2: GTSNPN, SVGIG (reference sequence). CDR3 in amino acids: CAWNQGRGLSEQFF. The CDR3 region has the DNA TGTGCCTGGAATCAAGGACGAGGGCTCTCTGAGCAGTTCTTC.

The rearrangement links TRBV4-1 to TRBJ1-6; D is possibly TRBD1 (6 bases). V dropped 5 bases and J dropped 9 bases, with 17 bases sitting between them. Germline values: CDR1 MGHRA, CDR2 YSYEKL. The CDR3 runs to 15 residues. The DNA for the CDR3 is TGCGCCAGCAGCGTTGACCCCAGGGGCAGTTCACCCCTCCACTTT. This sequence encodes CASSVDPRGSSPLHF.

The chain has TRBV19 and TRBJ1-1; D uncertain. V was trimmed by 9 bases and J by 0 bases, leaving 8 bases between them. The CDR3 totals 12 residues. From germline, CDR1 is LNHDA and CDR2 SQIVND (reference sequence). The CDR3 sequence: CASATVNTEAFF. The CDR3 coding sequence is TGTGCCAGCGCAACAGTGAACACTGAAGCTTTCTTT.

The CDR3 nucleotides are TGTGCCAGCAGCCTAGCGGGAGGCGCCGGGGAGCTGTTTTTT. Its protein product is CASSLAGGAGELFF. The chain links TRBV7-3 to TRBJ2-2, with TRBD2 identical over 11 bases. This CDR3 is built from 14 residues. With V trimmed by 5 bases and J by 6 bases, 2 bases remained unmatched. CDR1 and CDR2 from the germline V gene are SGHTA and FQGTGA.

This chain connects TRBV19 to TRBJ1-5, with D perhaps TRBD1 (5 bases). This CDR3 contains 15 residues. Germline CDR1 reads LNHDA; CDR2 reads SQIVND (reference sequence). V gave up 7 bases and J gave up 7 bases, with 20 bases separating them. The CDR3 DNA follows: TGTGCCAGTAATACCAGGGCAGGGCGAGGACAGCCCCAGCATTTT. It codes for CASNTRAGRGQPQHF.

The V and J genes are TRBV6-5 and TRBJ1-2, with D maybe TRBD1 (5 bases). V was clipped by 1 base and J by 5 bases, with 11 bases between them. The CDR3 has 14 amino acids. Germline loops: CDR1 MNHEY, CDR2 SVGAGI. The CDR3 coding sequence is TGTGCCAGCAGTTACTTAGCAGGGCCTTATGGCTACACCTTC. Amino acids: CASSYLAGPYGYTF.

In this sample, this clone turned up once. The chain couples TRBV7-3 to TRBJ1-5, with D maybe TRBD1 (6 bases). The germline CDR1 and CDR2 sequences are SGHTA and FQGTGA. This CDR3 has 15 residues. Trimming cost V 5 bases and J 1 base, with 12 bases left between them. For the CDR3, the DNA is TGTGCCAGCAGCCCAGGGGTGGGAAGCAATCAGCCCCAGCATTTT. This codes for CASSPGVGSNQPQHF.

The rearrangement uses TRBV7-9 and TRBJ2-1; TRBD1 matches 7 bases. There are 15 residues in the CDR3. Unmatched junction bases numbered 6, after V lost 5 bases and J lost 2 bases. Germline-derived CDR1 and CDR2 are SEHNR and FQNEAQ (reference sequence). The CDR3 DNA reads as TGTGCCAGCAGCCAAGACAGGGAGACCTACAATGAGCAGTTCTTC. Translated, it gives CASSQDRETYNEQFF.

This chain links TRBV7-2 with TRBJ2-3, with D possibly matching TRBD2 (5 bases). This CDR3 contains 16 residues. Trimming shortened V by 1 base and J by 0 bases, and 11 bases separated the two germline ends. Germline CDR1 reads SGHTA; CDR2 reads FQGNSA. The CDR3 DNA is TGTGCCAGCAGCTTAGGAGCGGCTATCAGCACAGATACGCAGTATTTT. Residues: CASSLGAAISTDTQYF.

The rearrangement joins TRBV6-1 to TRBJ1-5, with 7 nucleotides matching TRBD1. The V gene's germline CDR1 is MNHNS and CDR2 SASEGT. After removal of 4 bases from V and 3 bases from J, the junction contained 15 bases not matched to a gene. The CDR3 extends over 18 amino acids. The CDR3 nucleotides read TGTGCCAGCAGTGGGCGACAGGGAGTAGGGGGTTCCAATCAGCCCCAGCATTTT. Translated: CASSGRQGVGGSNQPQHF.

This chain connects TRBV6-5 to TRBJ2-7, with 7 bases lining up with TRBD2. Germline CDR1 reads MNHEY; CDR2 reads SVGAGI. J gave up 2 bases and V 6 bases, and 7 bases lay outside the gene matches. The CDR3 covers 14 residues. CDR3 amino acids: CASSAPSGTYEQYF. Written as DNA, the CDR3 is TGTGCCAGCAGCGCCCCGAGCGGGACCTACGAGCAGTACTTC.

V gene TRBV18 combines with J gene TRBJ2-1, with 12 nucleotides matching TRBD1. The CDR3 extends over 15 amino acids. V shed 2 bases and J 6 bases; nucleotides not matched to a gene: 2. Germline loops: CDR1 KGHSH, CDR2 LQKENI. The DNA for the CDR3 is TGTGCCAGCTCACCAGGGACAGGGGGCCTCAATGAGCAGTTCTTC. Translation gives CASSPGTGGLNEQFF.

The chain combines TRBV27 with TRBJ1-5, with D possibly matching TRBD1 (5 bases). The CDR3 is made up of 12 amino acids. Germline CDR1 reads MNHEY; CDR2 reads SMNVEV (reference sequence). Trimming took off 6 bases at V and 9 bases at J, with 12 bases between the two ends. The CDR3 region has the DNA TGTGCCAGCAGGTCGGGGGGAATGCCCCAGCATTTT. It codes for CASRSGGMPQHF.

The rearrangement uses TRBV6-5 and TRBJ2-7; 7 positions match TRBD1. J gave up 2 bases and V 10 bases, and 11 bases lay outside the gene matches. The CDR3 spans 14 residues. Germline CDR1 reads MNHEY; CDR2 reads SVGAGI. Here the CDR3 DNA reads TGTGCCACGAACCGACGGGACAGTACCTACGAGCAGTACTTC. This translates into CATNRRDSTYEQYF.

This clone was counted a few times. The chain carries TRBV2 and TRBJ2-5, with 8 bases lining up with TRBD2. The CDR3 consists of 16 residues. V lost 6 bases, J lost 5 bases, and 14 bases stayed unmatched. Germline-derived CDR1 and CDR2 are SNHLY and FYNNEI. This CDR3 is CASRGPPGGGRETQYF. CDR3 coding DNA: TGTGCCAGCAGAGGTCCCCCGGGGGGGGGTAGGGAGACCCAGTACTTC.

CDR3 region: CASIRDRGYNEQFF. As DNA, the CDR3 is TGTGCCAGCATCCGGGACAGGGGCTACAATGAGCAGTTCTTC. The chain links TRBV7-2 to TRBJ2-1; 10 positions match TRBD1. Germline assignment: CDR1 SGHTA and CDR2 FQGNSA. The CDR3 loop spans 14 amino acids. J was trimmed by 3 bases and V by 7 bases; bases with no gene match: 3.

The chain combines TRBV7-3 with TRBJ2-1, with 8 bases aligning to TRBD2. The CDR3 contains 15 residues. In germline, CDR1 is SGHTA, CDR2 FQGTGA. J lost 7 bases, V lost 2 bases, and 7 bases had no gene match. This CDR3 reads CASSLWAGGTNEQFF. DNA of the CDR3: TGTGCCAGCAGCTTATGGGCGGGGGGCACTAATGAGCAGTTCTTC.

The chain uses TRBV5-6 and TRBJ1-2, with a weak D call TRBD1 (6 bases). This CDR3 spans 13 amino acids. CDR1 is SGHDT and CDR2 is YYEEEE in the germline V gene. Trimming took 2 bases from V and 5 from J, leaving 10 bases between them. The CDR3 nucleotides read TGTGCCAGCAGCTTACAGGGTTTGTATGGCTACACCTTC. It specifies CASSLQGLYGYTF.

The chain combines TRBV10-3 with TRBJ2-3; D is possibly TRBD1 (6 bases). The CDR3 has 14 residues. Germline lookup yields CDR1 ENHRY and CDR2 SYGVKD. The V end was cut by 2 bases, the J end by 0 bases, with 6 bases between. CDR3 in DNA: TGTGCCATCAGTGAGAGGGGGAGCACAGATACGCAGTATTTT. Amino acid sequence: CAISERGSTDTQYF.

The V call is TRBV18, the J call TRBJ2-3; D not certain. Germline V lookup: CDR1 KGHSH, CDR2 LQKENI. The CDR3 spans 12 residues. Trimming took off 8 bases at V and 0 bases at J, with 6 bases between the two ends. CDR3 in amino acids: CASTESTDTQYF. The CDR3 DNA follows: TGTGCCAGCACAGAAAGCACAGATACGCAGTATTTT.

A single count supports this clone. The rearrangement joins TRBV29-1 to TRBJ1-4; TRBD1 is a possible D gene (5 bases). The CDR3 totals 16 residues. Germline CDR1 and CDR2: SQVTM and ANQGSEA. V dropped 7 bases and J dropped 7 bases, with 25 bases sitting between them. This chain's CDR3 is CSAAVDPLIRGEKLFF. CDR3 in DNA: TGCAGCGCCGCAGTGGACCCACTCATAAGGGGTGAAAAACTGTTTTTT. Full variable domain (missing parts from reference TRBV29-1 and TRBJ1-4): SAVISQKPSRDICQRGTSLTIQCQVDSQVTMMFWYRQQPGQSLTLIATANQGSEATYESGFVIDKFPISRPNLTFSTLTVSNMSPEDSSIYLCSAAVDPLIRGEKLFFGSGTQLSVL.

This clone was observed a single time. The CDR3 loop reads CASSQAGTGWSSGANVLTF. The CDR3 nucleotides are TGCGCCAGCAGCCAAGCGGGGACAGGGTGGTCATCTGGGGCCAACGTCCTGACTTTC. The chain has TRBV4-3 and TRBJ2-6, with TRBD1 matching 9 bases. This CDR3 is 19 amino acids long. Looked up from germline, CDR1 is LGHNA and CDR2 is YSLEER. V shed 1 base, J shed 1 base, and the junction held 8 bases outside the gene matches.

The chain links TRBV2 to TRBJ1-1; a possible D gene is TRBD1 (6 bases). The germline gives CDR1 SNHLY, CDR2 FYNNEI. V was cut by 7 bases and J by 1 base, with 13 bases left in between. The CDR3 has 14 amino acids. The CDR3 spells CASTQDRPNTEAFF. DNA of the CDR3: TGTGCCAGCACCCAGGACAGACCGAACACTGAAGCTTTCTTT.

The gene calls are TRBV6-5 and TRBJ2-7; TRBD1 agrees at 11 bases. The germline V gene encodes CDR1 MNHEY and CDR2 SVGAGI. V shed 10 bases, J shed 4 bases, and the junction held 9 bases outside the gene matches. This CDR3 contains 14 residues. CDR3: CATDRDRGMYEQYF. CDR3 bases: TGTGCCACCGACCGGGACAGGGGGATGTACGAGCAGTACTTC.

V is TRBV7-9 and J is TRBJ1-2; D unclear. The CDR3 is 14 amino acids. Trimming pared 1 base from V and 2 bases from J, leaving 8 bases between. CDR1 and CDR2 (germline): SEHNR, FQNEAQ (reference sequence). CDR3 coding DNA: TGTGCCAGCAGCTTAGGCGGAATCAACTATGGCTACACCTTC. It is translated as CASSLGGINYGYTF.